This TCR beta chain stems from a study of human T cells and chemical hapten exposure. The library put unique molecular identifiers onto individual cDNA molecules. Source study methods: Counts of TCRs in each sample centred on a median of around 100,000 and extended from around 24,000 to 710,000. One entry per CDR3 protein, called by TCRdb with MiXCR from the reads. These V and J calls derive from TCRdb rather than the authors' analysis. The sample lists about 120,000 distinct CDR3 sequences; over 7.5% were seen once. Unfractionated whole blood was the source of the extracted total RNA. This clonotype has more than one count but fewer than ten. The CDR3 covers 13 residues. V gave up 8 bases and J gave up 2 bases, with 13 bases separating them. Germline V gene lookup returns CDR1 MNHEY and CDR2 SVGAGI.

The clonotype comes from a human donor in good health. Some clones in this sample may be carry-over from other donors' samples. The chain uses TRBV6-5 and TRBJ2-7; possibly TRBD2 for D (6 bases). The specimen sequenced was whole blood. The CDR3 DNA sequence: TGTGCCAGCCGGGGGACGCCTACCTACGAGCAGTACTTC. This codes for CASRGTPTYEQYF.